What follows are 17 T cell receptor beta chains derived from one specimen sequenced in a study of identical twins. One entry per CDR3 protein, called by TCRdb with MiXCR from the 5' RACE reads. Seen here are about 500,000 distinct CDR3 sequences, approximately 15% observed once, and the top ten hold approximately 1%. The sample was also reused in another study, on yellow fever vaccine responses in identical twins.

The specimen was CD4+ T cells sorted from blood. These receptors were taken from a woman aged 18-29 years in good health.

This clonotype appeared a few times. The chain couples TRBV7-2 to TRBJ2-1; 7 bases match TRBD2. V shed 0 bases, J shed 0 bases, and the junction held 5 bases outside the gene matches. The CDR3 has 17 residues. Germline V gene lookup returns CDR1 SGHTA and CDR2 FQGNSA. DNA of the CDR3: TGTGCCAGCAGCTTAGCGCCGCGGGGGAGCTCCTACAATGAGCAGTTCTTC. Amino acid sequence: CASSLAPRGSSYNEQFF. Based on the CDR3 plus reference TRBV7-2 and TRBJ2-1, the full variable domain is GAGVSQSPSNKVTEKGKDVELRCDPISGHTALYWYRQSLGQGLEFLIYFQGNSAPDKSGLPSDRFSAERTGGSVSTLTIQRTQQEDSAVYLCASSLAPRGSSYNEQFFGPGTRLTVL.

This clonotype was observed a handful of times. This chain uses TRBV29-1 with TRBJ2-7; D is possibly TRBD1 or TRBD2 (5 bases each). The CDR3 runs 12 residues. Trimming left V 7 bases short and J 3 bases short, with 13 bases between. From germline, CDR1 is SQVTM and CDR2 ANQGSEA. The CDR3 DNA follows: TGCAGCGCCCGGGGCCTACTCTACGAGCAGTACTTC. It encodes CSARGLLYEQYF.

This clonotype came up a few times. The chain uses TRBV10-3 and TRBJ2-2; 10 positions agree with TRBD2. This CDR3 has 17 residues. J lost 7 bases, V lost 0 bases, and 8 bases had no gene match. Germline V lookup: CDR1 ENHRY, CDR2 SYGVKD. This CDR3 is CAISESGLATLVGELFF. The CDR3 region has the DNA TGTGCCATCAGTGAGTCGGGACTAGCGACTTTAGTCGGGGAGCTGTTTTTT.

Points on this clonotype: At one end the junction does not follow the germline gene, possibly because of a read error. V gene TRBV20-1 combines with J gene TRBJ2-1, with 13 bases matching TRBD2. The CDR3 contains 17 residues. CDR1 is DFQATT, CDR2 SNEGSKA, per germline (reference sequence). CDR3 residues: CCARRLAGGRSYNEQFF. DNA for the CDR3: TGCTGTGCTAGGAGACTAGCGGGAGGACGCTCCTACAATGAGCAGTTCTTC.

This clonotype appeared many times. The chain carries TRBV5-1 and TRBJ2-3; D perhaps matches TRBD1 (6 bases). In germline, CDR1 is SGHRS, CDR2 YFSETQ. The CDR3 runs 15 residues. The germline V and J ends were trimmed by 4 bases and 1 base, with 13 bases remaining between them. The CDR3 bases are TGCGCCAGCAGCGCCACAGGGTTCGGCACAGATACGCAGTATTTT. As protein: CASSATGFGTDTQYF.

This clonotype has only a few counts. The chain is built from TRBV25-1 and TRBJ2-7, with 11 nucleotides matching TRBD2. The length of the CDR3 is 16 residues. After removal of 7 bases from V and 3 bases from J, the junction contained 11 bases not matched to a gene. Germline V CDR1 and CDR2: MGHDK, SYGVNS. The CDR3 DNA reads TGTGCCAGCACCCCCCAGGGGCTAGCGGGGGGCTACGAGCAGTACTTC. It codes for CASTPQGLAGGYEQYF.

This clonotype was seen more than once but under ten times. The genes are TRBV7-2 and TRBJ1-4; D may be TRBD1 (6 bases). Germline V gene sequence: CDR1 SGHTA, CDR2 FQGNSA. The CDR3 is made up of 14 amino acids. Trimming stripped 1 base from V and 7 bases from J, with 10 bases between. This CDR3 is CASSLGSGAEKLFF. The CDR3 region has the DNA TGTGCCAGCAGCTTAGGATCGGGGGCTGAAAAACTGTTTTTT.

The chain is built from TRBV12-3 or TRBV12-4 and TRBJ1-2, with D perhaps matching TRBD1 (6 bases). This CDR3 is built from 16 residues. The ends were cut back, 5 bases at V and 3 bases at J, with 19 bases in the middle. The chain's CDR3 is CASSDSGFRGYYGYTF. The CDR3, as DNA: TGTGCCAGCAGTGACTCAGGGTTCAGGGGTTACTATGGCTACACCTTC.

The table lists this clonotype with many counts. The chain couples TRBV7-9 to TRBJ2-3; TRBD1 is a possible D gene (5 bases). V was pared by 5 bases and J by 2 bases, with 14 bases between. The CDR3 is 15 amino acids. Germline CDR1 reads SEHNR; CDR2 reads FQNEAQ (reference sequence). CDR3 bases: TGTGCCAGCAGCCTAGTACTTGGGGCCACAGATACGCAGTATTTT. It is translated as CASSLVLGATDTQYF.

Only a few counts were recorded for this clonotype. CDR3 DNA sequence: TGTGCCAGCAGCCTCAACGGACAGGGGGTCAAAGAGACCCAGTACTTC. This codes for CASSLNGQGVKETQYF. The J gene is TRBJ2-5, the V gene TRBV11-2; TRBD1 aligns across 10 bases. J gave up 3 bases and V 5 bases, and 9 bases lay outside the gene matches. The CDR3 totals 16 residues. CDR1 is SGHAT, CDR2 FQNNGV, per germline.

The J gene is TRBJ1-6, the V gene TRBV4-3; TRBD1 agrees at 10 bases. This CDR3 is 16 amino acids long. The ends lost 3 bases at V and 5 bases at J; junction bases unmatched: 4. The germline CDR1 and CDR2 sequences are LGHNA and YSLEER. This CDR3 reads CASSHLDRGNNSPLHF. DNA for the CDR3: TGCGCCAGCAGCCACCTGGACAGGGGGAATAATTCACCCCTCCACTTT.

This chain connects TRBV20-1 to TRBJ2-2; 9 nucleotides line up with TRBD2. V was clipped by 3 bases and J by 4 bases; unmatched bases: 3. CDR3 length equals 14 residues. The germline V gene has CDR1 DFQATT and CDR2 SNEGSKA (reference sequence). The DNA for the CDR3 is TGCAGTGCTAGCCTAGCGGGGTTCACCGGGGAGCTGTTTTTT. This sequence encodes CSASLAGFTGELFF.

The table lists this clonotype with a few counts. The gene calls are TRBV6-2 or TRBV6-3 and TRBJ2-3, with D possibly matching TRBD2 (6 bases). The CDR3 is 16 amino acids. The germline CDR1 and CDR2 sequences are MNHEY and SVGEGT. V lost 4 bases and J 3 bases, leaving 17 bases between the germline ends. CDR3: CASSFHGTSKTDTQYF. In nucleotides, the CDR3 is TGTGCCAGCAGTTTCCACGGGACTTCAAAAACAGATACGCAGTATTTT.

The chain links TRBV28 to TRBJ1-3; D gene ambiguous. Germline V gene data show CDR1 as MDHEN and CDR2 as SYDVKM. V gave up 6 bases and J gave up 0 bases, with 12 bases separating them. The CDR3 has 15 amino acids. The CDR3 spells CASSGGRSSGNTIYF. The CDR3 DNA reads as TGTGCCAGCAGCGGTGGACGGAGCTCTGGAAACACCATATATTTT.

The CDR3 here is CASRNQLAGAYNEQFF. The DNA for the CDR3 is TGTGCCAGCAGGAACCAACTAGCGGGAGCCTACAATGAGCAGTTCTTC. The chain employs TRBV12-3 or TRBV12-4 and TRBJ2-1, with 11 bases matching TRBD2. V lost 6 bases to trimming and J lost 2 bases; unmatched junction nucleotides: 6. CDR3 size: 16 residues.

The chain combines TRBV12-3 or TRBV12-4 with TRBJ2-7; 7 bases match TRBD1. The CDR3 loop spans 15 amino acids. J gave up 6 bases and V 6 bases, and 14 bases lay outside the gene matches. CDR3 nucleotide sequence: TGTGCCAGCAGCAACCAACAGGGGATTCTGTCCGAGCAGTACTTC. This gives the protein CASSNQQGILSEQYF.

This clonotype was detected many times. CDR3 sequence (DNA): TGTGCCAGCAGCCCTAATTCAAATGAGCAGTTCTTC. Amino acid sequence: CASSPNSNEQFF. This chain links TRBV12-3 or TRBV12-4 with TRBJ2-1; D ambiguous. The CDR3 loop spans 12 amino acids. Trimming stripped 6 bases from V and 7 bases from J, with 10 bases between.